The 8 T cell receptor beta chains below were found in one sample sequenced in a study of blood T cell repertoires in COVID-19. The method was immunoSEQ multiplex PCR; TCRdb's version includes in-frame clones alone and lacks a portion of them. The sample has 150,000 to 200,000 clones, around nine tenths seen once; the top ten hold around 3.5%. Sequencing was done on a sample of peripheral blood. Receptors originate from a man aged 65-85 years with acute or convalescent COVID-19.

The rearrangement links TRBV28 to TRBJ2-1; possible D gene TRBD2, 6 bases. The ends were cut back, 4 bases at V and 14 bases at J, with 12 bases in the middle. Germline CDR1 reads MDHEN; CDR2 reads SYDVKM. This CDR3 contains 11 residues. The CDR3 nucleotides read TGTGCCAGCAGTTCCCGGACTAAGAAGTTCTTC. This sequence encodes CASSSRTKKFF.

With respect to this clone: One junction end does not reproduce the germline sequence, and a read error may be involved. The V gene is TRBV12-3 or TRBV12-4, the J gene TRBJ1-2, with a tentative D call TRBD1 (5 bases). This CDR3 contains 11 residues. The CDR3 DNA reads as TGTGCCAGCAGCTCCAGTGGGGCAGCTGACTTC. Translation: CASSSSGAADF.

The chain has TRBV7-2 and TRBJ2-1; TRBD2 agrees at 14 bases. The germline V gene encodes CDR1 SGHTA and CDR2 FQGNSA. V shed 5 bases and J 0 bases; nucleotides not matched to a gene: 9. This CDR3 has 19 residues. Here the CDR3 reads CASSPGLAGAFPSYNEQFF. The CDR3 nucleotides read TGTGCCAGCAGCCCGGGACTAGCGGGGGCCTTTCCCTCCTACAATGAGCAGTTCTTC.

V usage is TRBV2 and J usage is TRBJ2-7; the match to TRBD1 covers 9 bases. Trimming at V came to 0 bases and at J to 4 bases, leaving 4 bases not matched to a gene. Per the germline V gene, CDR1 is SNHLY and CDR2 is FYNNEI. The CDR3 length is 15 residues. The CDR3 loop is CASSEAGTGQYEQYF. As DNA, the CDR3 is TGTGCCAGCAGTGAAGCCGGGACAGGGCAATACGAGCAGTACTTC.

J is TRBJ2-3 and V is TRBV24-1, with 9 nucleotides matching TRBD2. Trimming at V came to 3 bases and at J to 4 bases, leaving 4 bases not matched to a gene. Looked up from germline, CDR1 is KGHDR and CDR2 is SFDVKD. The CDR3 is 15 amino acids. CDR3 DNA sequence: TGTGCCACCAGTGATGGCGGGAGGGCCGCAGATACGCAGTATTTT. The encoded protein is CATSDGGRAADTQYF.

The chain couples TRBV2 to TRBJ1-2, with 7 bases identical to TRBD1. The CDR3 runs 13 residues. Losses at the gene ends were 10 bases for V and 5 bases for J; bases not matched to a gene: 10. Germline CDR1 reads SNHLY; CDR2 reads FYNNEI. The CDR3 nucleotides are TGTGCCACCGTCGGGACAGCTACGTATGGCTACACCTTC. It translates to CATVGTATYGYTF. The whole variable domain, filled in from reference TRBV2 and TRBJ1-2, reads EPEVTQTPSHQVTQMGQEVILRCVPISNHLYFYWYRQILGQKVEFLVSFYNNEISEKSEIFDDQFSVERPDGSNFTLKIRSTKLEDSAMYFCATVGTATYGYTFGSGTRLTVV.

The table lists this clone with a count of one. The CDR3 DNA reads as TGCAGCGTTGGGTCTTTACTAGACGAGCAGTACTTC. Translating gives CSVGSLLDEQYF. The chain recombines TRBV29-1 with TRBJ2-7, with D perhaps TRBD2 (5 bases). In germline, CDR1 is SQVTM, CDR2 ANQGSEA. This CDR3 has 12 residues. V was cut by 4 bases and J by 5 bases, with 12 bases left in between.

This clone was observed a handful of times. V is TRBV7-9 and J is TRBJ1-3, with no clear D. Trimming left V 3 bases short and J 7 bases short, with 7 bases between. CDR1 SEHNR and CDR2 FQNEAQ come from the germline V gene (reference sequence). The CDR3 is 12 residues long. CDR3 region: CASSFTGNTIYF. CDR3 in DNA: TGTGCCAGCAGCTTCACGGGGAACACCATATATTTT.